The following is a T cell receptor beta chain sequence with its context. Its cognate antigen is unknown. The source of the sample is a study of T-cell memory formation after mild COVID-19. Findings and caveats of the study: A subset of responding clones appeared in pre-infection memory, suggesting cross-reactive memory joined. Contracting CD4+ clones lay largely in CM and EM, with CD8+ ones residing in EMRA.

Using its own MiXCR run on the 5' RACE reads, TCRdb lists one record per CDR3 protein. The table records a few hundred thousand distinct CDR3 sequences, roughly 27% of them present only once. CDR3 length: 14 amino acids. The V gene lost 5 bases and the J gene lost 0 bases, with 11 bases spanning the gap. This chain connects TRBV12-3 or TRBV12-4 to TRBJ2-7; TRBD1 might be the D (6 bases). This sequence was found in an adult woman who had mild COVID-19 (a few samples of this study predate the infection). Cell type and time point are not known. The sequencing input was PBMCs or a T cell subset sorted from them (not recorded which). The DNA of the CDR3 is TGTGCCAGCAGTCGGACAGTAAGCTCCTACGAGCAGTACTTC. It yields the protein CASSRTVSSYEQYF.